This passage covers 20 T cell receptor beta chains from one sample sequenced in a study of blood T cell repertoires in COVID-19. Sequenced by immunoSEQ multiplex PCR; TCRdb stores in-frame clones only, minus some. The sample lists some 380,000 clones; roughly 80% were seen once. Sample: peripheral blood. These receptors originate from a human donor with acute or convalescent COVID-19. The donor label of this sample is uncertain.

The chain has TRBV7-2 and TRBJ1-4; D call uncertain. The length of the CDR3 is 13 residues. Germline V lookup: CDR1 SGHTA, CDR2 FQGNSA. Trimming cost V 1 base and J 8 bases, with 8 bases left between them. DNA of the CDR3: TGTGCCAGCAGCTTAGTGGCTGGCGAAAAACTGTTTTTT. This codes for CASSLVAGEKLFF.

The chain combines TRBV19 with TRBJ2-7; 8 nucleotides agree with TRBD1. CDR3 length equals 14 residues. V dropped 8 bases and J dropped 2; count of bases not matched to a gene: 8. Germline loops: CDR1 LNHDA, CDR2 SQIVND (reference sequence). CDR3 amino acids: CASQTGQGPYEQYF. Written as DNA, the CDR3 is TGTGCCAGTCAAACCGGACAGGGACCCTACGAGCAGTACTTC.

CDR3 DNA: TGTGCCAGCAGTCATAATCTCCGGACTAATCAGCCCCAGCATTTT. Its translation is CASSHNLRTNQPQHF. This chain joins TRBV2 and TRBJ1-5, with no clear D. Germline loops: CDR1 SNHLY, CDR2 FYNNEI. Trimming shortened V by 5 bases and J by 4 bases, and 15 bases separated the two germline ends. This CDR3 is 15 amino acids long.

The rearrangement joins TRBV29-1 to TRBJ2-1, with 12 nucleotides matching TRBD2. With V trimmed by 6 bases and J by 6 bases, 9 bases remained unmatched. This CDR3 is built from 15 residues. From germline, CDR1 is SQVTM and CDR2 ANQGSEA. This CDR3 reads CSVGRLAGVGNEQFF. The CDR3 bases are TGCAGCGTGGGGCGACTAGCGGGGGTGGGCAATGAGCAGTTCTTC.

The chain recombines TRBV6-6 with TRBJ1-5; 7 positions match TRBD1. CDR3 size: 13 residues. Germline CDR1 is MNHNY and CDR2 is SVGAGI (reference sequence). The V gene end was trimmed by 6 bases and the J gene end by 5 bases; junction bases not matched to a gene: 4. The CDR3 nucleotides are TGTGCCAGCAGGGAACAGGGGTATCAGCCCCAGCATTTT. It yields the protein CASREQGYQPQHF.

The CDR3 nucleotides are TGTGCCAGCTCACCACGGGGCAGCTTACACACAGATACGCAGTATTTT. It encodes CASSPRGSLHTDTQYF. This rearrangement joins TRBV18 to TRBJ2-3; D is perhaps TRBD1 (5 bases). This CDR3 is built from 16 residues. Germline V CDR1 and CDR2: KGHSH, LQKENI. V was pared by 1 base and J by 2 bases, with 13 bases between.

The rearrangement joins TRBV13 to TRBJ2-1; no clear D gene. This CDR3 is 15 amino acids long. V was trimmed by 5 bases and J by 0 bases, leaving 11 bases between them. CDR1 is PRHDT and CDR2 is FYEKMQ in the germline V gene (reference sequence). The CDR3 loop is CASSRPTISYNEQFF. Here the CDR3 DNA reads TGTGCCAGCAGCCGCCCCACTATCTCCTACAATGAGCAGTTCTTC.

J is TRBJ2-7 and V is TRBV27; tentative D call: TRBD2 (5 bases). Germline values: CDR1 MNHEY, CDR2 SMNVEV (reference sequence). Trimming removed 5 bases at V and 2 bases at J, with 13 bases between. The CDR3 spans 14 residues. The DNA of the CDR3 is TGTGCCAGCAGTCCCGGACTCATTACCTACGAGCAGTACTTC. Its protein product is CASSPGLITYEQYF.

This clone was seen once. The V call is TRBV6-1, the J call TRBJ1-6; the match to TRBD1 covers 10 bases. Trimming removed 4 bases from V and 7 bases from J; junction bases left unmatched: 7. Germline CDR1 MNHNS, CDR2 SASEGT. This CDR3 region has 16 residues. CDR3 loop: CASSGRTGGRNSPLHF. Here the CDR3 DNA reads TGTGCCAGCAGTGGAAGGACAGGGGGTAGAAATTCACCCCTCCACTTT.

V gene TRBV3-1 (or the pseudogene TRBV3-2) combines with J gene TRBJ2-3; weak D call: TRBD2 (6 bases). The CDR3 sequence is 16 residues long. The V end lost 1 base, the J end lost 0 bases, and 11 bases lay between the germline ends. Germline assignment: CDR1 LGHDT and CDR2 YNNKEL (reference sequence). CDR3 sequence reads: CASSQAWGTSTDTQYF. In DNA form, the CDR3 reads TGTGCCAGCAGCCAAGCCTGGGGGACTAGCACAGATACGCAGTATTTT.

The chain employs TRBV6-5 and TRBJ1-2, with TRBD1 matching 9 bases. The CDR3 has 14 amino acids. After removal of 8 bases from V and 7 bases from J, the junction contained 11 bases not matched to a gene. Germline CDR1 and CDR2: MNHEY and SVGAGI. The CDR3 spells CASGSAYRGPGYTF. The CDR3 nucleotides read TGTGCCAGCGGATCTGCTTACAGGGGGCCTGGCTACACCTTC.

This rearrangement joins TRBV10-1 to TRBJ2-7; the D gene is possibly TRBD1 (6 bases). The germline CDR1 and CDR2 sequences are WNHNN and SYGVQD (reference sequence). With 2 bases removed from V and 6 bases from J, the gap between germline ends came to 8 bases. The CDR3 extends over 12 amino acids. The CDR3: CASSETGIEQYF. For the CDR3, the DNA is TGCGCCAGCAGTGAGACAGGGATCGAGCAGTACTTC.

The chain joins TRBV19 to TRBJ1-1; D perhaps matches TRBD1 (5 bases). CDR1 is LNHDA, CDR2 SQIVND, per germline (reference sequence). The V and J ends lost 10 bases and 1 base respectively, with 16 bases between them. CDR3 size: 14 residues. As DNA, the CDR3 is TGTGCCATCCGAGGGGCGGGGGGGAACACTGAAGCTTTCTTT. Translation: CAIRGAGGNTEAFF.

The J gene is TRBJ2-3, the V gene TRBV27; 9 bases fit TRBD2. The CDR3 has 15 amino acids. CDR1 is MNHEY and CDR2 is SMNVEV in the germline V gene (reference sequence). Losses at the gene ends were 5 bases for V and 4 bases for J; bases not matched to a gene: 7. This CDR3 is CASSARRGGSDTQYF. The CDR3 DNA is TGTGCCAGCAGTGCTCGGCGGGGGGGATCAGATACGCAGTATTTT.

This clone was seen a single time. J is TRBJ2-1 and V is TRBV5-1; D may be TRBD1 (8 bases). The V gene's germline CDR1 is SGHRS and CDR2 YFSETQ. The CDR3 is made up of 14 amino acids. V lost 5 bases to trimming and J lost 4 bases, with 13 bases between them. CDR3 bases: TGCGCCAGCAGTTCACAGGGGGGGTACAATGAGCAGTTCTTC. Translated, it gives CASSSQGGYNEQFF.

This clone showed up just once. The chain employs TRBV6-5 and TRBJ2-1; 12 bases are a match to TRBD1. The junction had 10 bases not matched to a gene; V was cut back by 6 bases and J by 10 bases. Per germline, CDR1 MNHEY and CDR2 SVGAGI. The length of the CDR3 is 15 residues. DNA for the CDR3: TGTGCCAGCAGGAGGGGGACAGGGGGCTTCGGAGAGCAGTTCTTC. This gives the protein CASRRGTGGFGEQFF.

This chain joins TRBV6-5 and TRBJ1-4; TRBD1 aligns across 7 bases. Per germline, CDR1 MNHEY and CDR2 SVGAGI. V trimming: 6 bases; J trimming: 4 bases; junction bases outside the gene matches: 8. The CDR3 totals 15 residues. CDR3 region: CASRSSGTVNEKLFF. In DNA, the CDR3 is TGTGCCAGCAGGTCGTCCGGGACAGTTAATGAAAAACTGTTTTTT.

V usage is TRBV6-1 and J usage is TRBJ1-2; D gene uncertain. The V end lost 1 base, the J end lost 11 bases, and 20 bases lay between the germline ends. The CDR3 covers 15 residues. Germline V gene sequence: CDR1 MNHNS, CDR2 SASEGT. CDR3 nucleotide sequence: TGTGCCAGCAGTGAAGGTGGCAGACGGGAGGAAGGGTACACCTTC. Protein: CASSEGGRREEGYTF.

The chain links TRBV18 to TRBJ1-1; TRBD1 is a possible D gene (5 bases). The CDR3 loop spans 14 amino acids. Germline lookup yields CDR1 KGHSH and CDR2 LQKENI. V dropped 4 bases and J dropped 4 bases, with 13 bases sitting between them. In DNA, the CDR3 is TGTGCCAGCTCACGGGGAGGGGAAGGCACTGAAGCTTTCTTT. Protein: CASSRGGEGTEAFF.

The CDR3, as DNA: TGTGCCAGCAGTTACTCGCGACAGGGGGATCAGCCCCAGCATTTT. It specifies CASSYSRQGDQPQHF. The chain recombines TRBV6-5 with TRBJ1-5; 9 bases map to TRBD1. Germline loops: CDR1 MNHEY, CDR2 SVGAGI. V dropped 0 bases and J dropped 5; count of bases not matched to a gene: 2. The CDR3 extends over 15 amino acids.